These 22 T cell receptor beta chains share one sample of origin, sequenced in a study of blood T cells in healthy people across ages (dated by TCRdb to the mid-2010s). Libraries were built with 5' RACE. TCRdb records Illumina HiSeq 2500 as the sequencer. A second PCR of about 7 to 12 cycles was run with a J-beta primer mix and a sample-barcoded 5' primer. TCRdb reran the public reads through fastp at Q25 and MiXCR, keeping productive beta chains. Each CDR3 protein appears once, grouped with its most common genes and DNA. This sample has around 650,000 distinct CDR3 sequences in its table, and 32% of those were observed once. The biggest ten clones account for 15% of the sample. The sequencing input was blood. These receptors were taken from a woman of 80 years or more in good health. Donor details come from another sample of the same person, matched by shared clones.

This clonotype has at least ten counts. The chain couples TRBV10-3 to TRBJ2-5; tentative D call: TRBD1 (6 bases). The CDR3 covers 15 residues. The V and J ends lost 2 bases and 2 bases respectively, with 12 bases between them. Looked up from germline, CDR1 is ENHRY and CDR2 is SYGVKD. CDR3 coding DNA: TGTGCCATCAGTGAGGGGGGCCCGCCGCAAGAGACCCAGTACTTC. Its protein is CAISEGGPPQETQYF.

At least ten counts were recorded for this clonotype. The chain recombines TRBV11-2 with TRBJ2-3, with 9 bases that match TRBD1. CDR1 is SGHAT and CDR2 is FQNNGV in the germline V gene. V lost 5 bases, J lost 6 bases, and 6 bases stayed unmatched. CDR3 length: 14 residues. The DNA for the CDR3 is TGTGCCAGCAGCCGACAGGGGGTTTACGATACGCAGTATTTT. Amino acid sequence: CASSRQGVYDTQYF.

This clonotype showed up many times. The chain carries TRBV20-1 and TRBJ1-1; 7 nucleotides agree with TRBD1. Trimming at V came to 3 bases and at J to 0 bases, leaving 7 bases not matched to a gene. Germline V gene lookup returns CDR1 DFQATT and CDR2 SNEGSKA (reference sequence). The CDR3 extends over 15 amino acids. CDR3 nucleotides: TGCAGTGCTAGGAGAGGGGGCTTAATGAACACTGAAGCTTTCTTT. Protein sequence: CSARRGGLMNTEAFF.

This clonotype was counted ten times or more. This chain connects TRBV20-1 to TRBJ2-5; 7 nucleotides line up with TRBD1. Germline V lookup: CDR1 DFQATT, CDR2 SNEGSKA (reference sequence). This CDR3 has 15 residues. V lost 6 bases to trimming and J lost 2 bases; unmatched junction nucleotides: 12. CDR3 nucleotide sequence: TGCAGTGCACTCAAGGGGGACAGCGTACAAGAGACCCAGTACTTC. It codes for CSALKGDSVQETQYF.

This clonotype showed up many times. The rearrangement links TRBV11-2 to TRBJ2-5; D may be TRBD2 (5 bases). The CDR3 extends over 15 amino acids. V shed 1 base and J shed 5 bases, with 14 bases lying between them. CDR1 is SGHAT and CDR2 is FQNNGV in the germline V gene. The DNA for the CDR3 is TGTGCCAGCAGCTTAGCCTACGGCGAGGGTGAGACCCAGTACTTC. Translated, it gives CASSLAYGEGETQYF.

In this sample, this clonotype turned up many times. The rearrangement links TRBV20-1 to TRBJ2-5; 7 positions agree with TRBD2. V lost 7 bases, J lost 7 bases, and 9 bases stayed unmatched. The germline CDR1 and CDR2 sequences are DFQATT and SNEGSKA (reference sequence). This CDR3 has 12 amino acids. The CDR3 sequence is CSVTGGRGTQYF. In DNA form, the CDR3 reads TGCAGTGTTACGGGGGGTCGGGGGACCCAGTACTTC.

This clonotype was counted at least ten times. A read error may explain this, as a much larger clone is one base away. The chain uses TRBV7-3 and TRBJ2-3; D may be TRBD1 or TRBD2 (6 bases each). The CDR3 sequence is 16 residues long. The germline V gene encodes CDR1 SGHTA and CDR2 FQGTGA. Trimming took 5 bases from V and 5 from J, leaving 20 bases between them. CDR3: CASSPGGAEGEDTQYF. For the CDR3, the DNA is TGTGCCAGCAGCCCCGGGGGAGCGGAGGGGGAAGATACGCAGTATTTT.

This clonotype has a count of ten or more. The genes are TRBV12-3 or TRBV12-4 and TRBJ2-5; unclear D gene. The ends were cut back, 5 bases at V and 5 bases at J, with 9 bases in the middle. The CDR3 consists of 12 residues. The CDR3 spells CASSQHGETQYF. In nucleotides, the CDR3 is TGTGCCAGCAGTCAACACGGGGAGACCCAGTACTTC.

This chain's CDR3 is CASSVVGSGDNSPLHF. DNA of the CDR3: TGTGCCAGCAGCGTAGTAGGGAGTGGGGATAATTCACCCCTCCACTTT. V usage is TRBV9 and J usage is TRBJ1-6; D unclear. Germline V gene sequence: CDR1 SGDLS, CDR2 YYNGEE. The length of the CDR3 is 16 residues. V was clipped by 0 bases and J by 5 bases, with 12 bases between them.

In the case of this clonotype: A read error may account for a junction end that differs from germline. The J gene is TRBJ2-5, the V gene TRBV5-1; D may be TRBD1 or TRBD2 (5 bases each). CDR1 is SGHRS, CDR2 YFSETQ, per germline. This CDR3 spans 14 amino acids. Here the CDR3 DNA reads TGCGCCGGCAGCGTGGGGGACGGCTACAATGAGCAGTACTTC. Translated, it gives CAGSVGDGYNEQYF.

The rearrangement joins TRBV7-9 to TRBJ1-1; 8 bases align to TRBD1. Unmatched junction bases numbered 13, after V lost 5 bases and J lost 5 bases. The V gene's germline CDR1 is SEHNR and CDR2 FQNEAQ (reference sequence). The CDR3 sequence is 16 residues long. As DNA, the CDR3 is TGTGCCAGCAGCCTTGCGGCGGGCAGGGGGCAGACTGAAGCTTTCTTT. It specifies CASSLAAGRGQTEAFF.

The CDR3 protein is CASSQGRLSPLHF. CDR3 DNA: TGTGCCAGCAGCCAGGGACGGCTTTCACCCCTCCACTTT. This chain connects TRBV14 to TRBJ1-6, with D possibly being TRBD1 (5 bases). The CDR3 is made up of 13 amino acids. The V end was cut by 3 bases, the J end by 9 bases, with 9 bases between. Germline V gives CDR1 SGHDN, CDR2 FVKESK.

This clonotype was seen at least ten times. The genes are TRBV20-1 and TRBJ1-5, with D unclear. V lost 1 base to trimming and J lost 7 bases, with 11 bases between them. The CDR3 sequence is 13 residues long. The germline gives CDR1 DFQATT, CDR2 SNEGSKA (reference sequence). DNA for the CDR3: TGCAGTGCTAGAGGGAGGGTAGGGCAGCCCCAGCATTTT. This sequence encodes CSARGRVGQPQHF.

V is TRBV5-1 and J is TRBJ1-1; tentative D call: TRBD1 (6 bases). This CDR3 comprises 13 residues. The ends were cut back, 5 bases at V and 1 base at J, with 9 bases in the middle. Per germline, CDR1 SGHRS and CDR2 YFSETQ. CDR3 residues: CASRSGENTEAFF. The DNA of the CDR3 is TGCGCCAGCAGGTCAGGGGAGAACACTGAAGCTTTCTTT.

This clonotype was counted ten times or more. The V and J genes are TRBV6-2 or TRBV6-3 and TRBJ2-1; maybe TRBD1 (6 bases). The CDR3 spans 16 residues. CDR1 is MNHEY and CDR2 is SVGEGT in the germline V gene. Trimming left V 5 bases short and J 1 base short, with 15 bases between. This CDR3 reads CASSTPRGFSYNEQFF. DNA for the CDR3: TGTGCCAGCAGTACCCCCAGGGGCTTTTCCTACAATGAGCAGTTCTTC.

This rearrangement joins TRBV10-3 to TRBJ2-3; D perhaps matches TRBD2 (6 bases). Germline CDR1 reads ENHRY; CDR2 reads SYGVKD. V dropped 4 bases and J dropped 3 bases, with 11 bases sitting between them. The CDR3 has 14 amino acids. The CDR3 spells CAISAGTSTDTQYF. The DNA of the CDR3 is TGTGCCATCAGTGCCGGGACTTCTACAGATACGCAGTATTTT.

This clonotype came up many times. V gene TRBV2 combines with J gene TRBJ2-7; 9 bases line up with TRBD1. CDR3 length: 14 amino acids. V lost 6 bases to trimming and J lost 2 bases; unmatched junction nucleotides: 5. Germline-derived CDR1 and CDR2 are SNHLY and FYNNEI. The CDR3 nucleotides are TGTGCCAGCAGGGGACAGGGAGTCGCCTACGAGCAGTACTTC. It codes for CASRGQGVAYEQYF.

This clonotype was seen ten or more times. The V gene is TRBV9, the J gene TRBJ2-1, with 7 bases lining up with TRBD1. Losses at the gene ends were 4 bases for V and 6 bases for J; bases not matched to a gene: 13. The germline V gene encodes CDR1 SGDLS and CDR2 YYNGEE. The CDR3 is made up of 16 amino acids. The DNA for the CDR3 is TGTGCCAGCAGCCCCTTTGTCGGGGCAGGGGGCAATGAGCAGTTCTTC. Amino acid sequence: CASSPFVGAGGNEQFF.

This clonotype was recorded many times. The rearrangement links TRBV7-9 to TRBJ2-4, with D possibly called TRBD1 or TRBD2 (5 bases each). This CDR3 contains 16 residues. Germline V gene lookup returns CDR1 SEHNR and CDR2 FQNEAQ (reference sequence). Deletions cut 2 bases from V and 8 bases from J, with 19 bases between. CDR3 sequence reads: CASSLSGSGMGHIQYF. Here the CDR3 DNA reads TGTGCCAGCAGCTTATCGGGCTCTGGGATGGGACACATTCAGTACTTC.

This clonotype has more than one count but fewer than ten. Germline is not matched at one junction end, which may reflect a read error. The chain joins TRBV5-1 to TRBJ2-7; a possible D gene is TRBD2 (6 bases). The CDR3 is made up of 14 amino acids. Germline V gives CDR1 SGHRS, CDR2 YFSETQ. CDR3 in amino acids: CAGSLAGGSDEQYF. The CDR3 region has the DNA TGCGCCGGCAGCTTGGCCGGGGGATCCGACGAGCAGTACTTC. Combining the CDR3 with reference TRBV5-1 and TRBJ2-7 gives the whole variable domain KAGVTQTPRYLIKTRGQQVTLSCSPISGHRSVSWYQQTPGQGLQFLFEYFSETQRNKGNFPGRFSGRQFSNSRSEMNVSTLELGDSALYLCAGSLAGGSDEQYFGPGTRLTVT.

The gene calls are TRBV7-2 and TRBJ1-6; the match to TRBD1 covers 10 bases. Looked up from germline, CDR1 is SGHTA and CDR2 is FQGNSA. J gave up 9 bases and V 5 bases, and 7 bases lay outside the gene matches. This CDR3 region has 15 residues. The CDR3 loop reads CASSQRTGGGSPLHF. In DNA, the CDR3 is TGTGCCAGCAGCCAACGGACAGGGGGTGGTTCACCCCTCCACTTT.

The table lists this clonotype with a few counts. The chain joins TRBV6-2 or TRBV6-3 to TRBJ1-4; 7 bases align to TRBD1. Germline-derived CDR1 and CDR2 are MNHEY and SVGEGT. The CDR3 covers 17 residues. The V segment lost 2 bases and the J segment 6 bases; nucleotides outside the gene matches: 12. Here the CDR3 DNA reads TGTGCCAGCAGTTACGGGACAGCGAGTCCTTTTGATGAAAAACTGTTTTTT. As protein: CASSYGTASPFDEKLFF.